The text below deals with one T cell receptor (beta chain). The data belong to a study of blood T cell repertoires in COVID-19. The assay was immunoSEQ multiplex PCR, and TCRdb's table has in-frame clones only and misses some. The sample yields 110,000 to 150,000 clones, around 80% seen once. This CDR3 is 14 amino acids long. Germline V gives CDR1 MDHEN, CDR2 SYDVKM. Trimming left V 2 bases short and J 5 bases short, with 12 bases between. The source of this sequence is a man aged 70 or older who had recovered from COVID-19. V and J are TRBV28 and TRBJ1-1; D perhaps matches TRBD1 (6 bases). Sequences were obtained from peripheral blood. The CDR3 nucleotides read TGTGCCAGCAGTTTAGTAGGGGGGGGGACTGAAGCTTTCTTT. This codes for CASSLVGGGTEAFF.